This paragraph covers one TCR beta chain sequence. As yet, its antigen is unknown. After removal of 3 bases from V and 1 base from J, the junction contained 3 bases not matched to a gene. Germline loops: CDR1 MGHDK, CDR2 SYGVNS. This CDR3 region has 15 residues. This entry comes from a study of response to subunit inactivated influenza vaccine. General observations from the study: Only a handful of new T cells, the authors suggested, are recruited with each seasonal influenza vaccination.

TCRdb re-derived calls from the RT-PCR reads in MiXCR, one entry per CDR3 protein. This table has under 950,000 distinct CDR3 sequences, approximately 21% appearing once. This chain connects TRBV25-1 to TRBJ2-5, with 9 nucleotides matching TRBD2. This sample comprised PBMCs from blood, obtained 5 days after vaccination. The origin of this receptor is a man aged 50-60 years who received an inactivated influenza vaccine. The CDR3 is CASSDQLAGQETQYF. Written as DNA, the CDR3 is TGTGCCAGCAGTGACCAACTAGCGGGCCAAGAGACCCAGTACTTC. Supplemented by reference TRBV25-1 and TRBJ2-5, the full variable domain reads EADIYQTPRYLVIGTGKKITLECSQTMGHDKMYWYQQDPGMELHLIHYSYGVNSTEKGDLSSESTVSRIRTEHFPLTLESARPSHTSQYLCASSDQLAGQETQYFGPGTRLLVL.